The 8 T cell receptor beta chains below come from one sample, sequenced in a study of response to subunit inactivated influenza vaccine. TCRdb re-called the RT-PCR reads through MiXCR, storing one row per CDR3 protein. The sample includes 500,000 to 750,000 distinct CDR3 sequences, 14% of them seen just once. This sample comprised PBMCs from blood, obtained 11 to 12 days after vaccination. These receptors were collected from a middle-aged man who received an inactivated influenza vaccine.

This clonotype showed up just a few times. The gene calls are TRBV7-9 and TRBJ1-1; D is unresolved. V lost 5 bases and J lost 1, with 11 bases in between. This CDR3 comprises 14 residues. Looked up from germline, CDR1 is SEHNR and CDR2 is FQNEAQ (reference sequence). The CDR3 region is CASSISGRNTEAFF. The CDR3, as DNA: TGTGCCAGCAGCATTAGTGGCAGGAACACTGAAGCTTTCTTT.

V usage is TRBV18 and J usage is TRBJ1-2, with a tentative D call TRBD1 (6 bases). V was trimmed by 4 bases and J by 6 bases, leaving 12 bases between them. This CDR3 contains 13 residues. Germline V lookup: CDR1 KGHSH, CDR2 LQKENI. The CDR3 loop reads CASSQGQIDGYTF. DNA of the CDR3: TGTGCCAGCTCACAAGGACAGATAGATGGCTACACCTTC.

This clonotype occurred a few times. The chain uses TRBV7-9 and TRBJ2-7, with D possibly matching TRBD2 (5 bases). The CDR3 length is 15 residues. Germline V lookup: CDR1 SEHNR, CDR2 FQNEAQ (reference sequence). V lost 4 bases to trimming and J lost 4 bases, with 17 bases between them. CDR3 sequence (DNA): TGTGCCAGCAGCTCCGGACTTATCCCCCCGTACGAGCAGTACTTC. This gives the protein CASSSGLIPPYEQYF.

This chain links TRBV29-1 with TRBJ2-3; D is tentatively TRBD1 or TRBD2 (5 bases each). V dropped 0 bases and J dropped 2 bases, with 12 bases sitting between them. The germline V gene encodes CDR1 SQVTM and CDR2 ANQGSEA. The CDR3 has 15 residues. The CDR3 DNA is TGCAGCGTTGAAGATGTGAGAGGGGTCACAGATACGCAGTATTTT. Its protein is CSVEDVRGVTDTQYF.

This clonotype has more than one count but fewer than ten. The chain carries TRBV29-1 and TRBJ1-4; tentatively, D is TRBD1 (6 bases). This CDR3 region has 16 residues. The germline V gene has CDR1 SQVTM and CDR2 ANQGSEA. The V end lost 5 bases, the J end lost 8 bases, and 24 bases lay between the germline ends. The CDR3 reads CSVIGMAGVIGEKLFF. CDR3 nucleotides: TGCAGCGTTATCGGCATGGCAGGGGTCATAGGGGAAAAACTGTTTTTT.

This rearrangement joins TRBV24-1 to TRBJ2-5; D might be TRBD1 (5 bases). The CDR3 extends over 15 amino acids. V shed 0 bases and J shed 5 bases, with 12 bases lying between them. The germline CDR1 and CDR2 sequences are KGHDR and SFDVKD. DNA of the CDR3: TGTGCCACCAGTGATTTGCAGGCAGGGAAGGAGACCCAGTACTTC. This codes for CATSDLQAGKETQYF.

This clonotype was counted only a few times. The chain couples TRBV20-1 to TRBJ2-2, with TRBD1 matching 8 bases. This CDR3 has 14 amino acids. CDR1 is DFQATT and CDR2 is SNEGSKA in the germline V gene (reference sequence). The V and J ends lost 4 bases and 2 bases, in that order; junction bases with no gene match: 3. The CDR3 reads CSAMAGGNTGELFF. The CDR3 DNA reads TGCAGTGCTATGGCAGGGGGCAACACCGGGGAGCTGTTTTTT.

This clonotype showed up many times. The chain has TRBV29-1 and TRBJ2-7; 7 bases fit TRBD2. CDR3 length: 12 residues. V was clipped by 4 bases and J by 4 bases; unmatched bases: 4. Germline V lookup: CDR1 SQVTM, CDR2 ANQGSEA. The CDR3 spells CSVAAGVYEQYF. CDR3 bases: TGCAGCGTTGCTGCGGGAGTTTACGAGCAGTACTTC.